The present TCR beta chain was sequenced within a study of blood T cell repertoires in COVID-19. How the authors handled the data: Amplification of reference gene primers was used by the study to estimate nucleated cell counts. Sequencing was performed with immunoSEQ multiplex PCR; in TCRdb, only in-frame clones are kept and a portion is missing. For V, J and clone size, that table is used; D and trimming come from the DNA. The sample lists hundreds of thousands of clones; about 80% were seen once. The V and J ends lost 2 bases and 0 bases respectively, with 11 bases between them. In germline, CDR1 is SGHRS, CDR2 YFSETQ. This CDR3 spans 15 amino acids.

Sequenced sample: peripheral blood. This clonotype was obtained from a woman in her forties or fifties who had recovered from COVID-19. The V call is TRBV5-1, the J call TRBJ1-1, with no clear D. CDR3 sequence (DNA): TGCGCCAGCAGCTTACAGACGGCGCTGAACACTGAAGCTTTCTTT. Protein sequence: CASSLQTALNTEAFF.